The sequence of this TCR beta chain was determined in a study of vaccination and CD4 T cells after COVID-19. The wider study: Nasal swab PCR detected SARS-CoV-2 in convalescent patients; 8 or 9 had mild disease, one severe. Sampling after COVID took place at a median of about 91 days (range 35 to 161) following diagnosis.

A single record per CDR3 protein comes from TCRdb applying MiXCR to the PCR reads. This sample yields about 24,000 distinct CDR3 sequences, of which under 65% are seen a single time; 0.85% to 1.2% belongs to the top ten. There are 17 residues in the CDR3. Germline CDR1 is LNHNV and CDR2 is YYDKDF (reference sequence). V was pared by 2 bases and J by 4 bases, with 11 bases of the junction left unmatched. The chain couples TRBV15 to TRBJ2-7; 10 positions match TRBD1. This TCR derives from a human donor who had recovered from COVID-19. Sample: CD4+ T cells from blood, taken before SARS-CoV-2 vaccination. DNA of the CDR3: TGTGCCACCAGCAGATCTGCGGGGGACAGGGGCCGATACGAGCAGTACTTC. Translation: CATSRSAGDRGRYEQYF.